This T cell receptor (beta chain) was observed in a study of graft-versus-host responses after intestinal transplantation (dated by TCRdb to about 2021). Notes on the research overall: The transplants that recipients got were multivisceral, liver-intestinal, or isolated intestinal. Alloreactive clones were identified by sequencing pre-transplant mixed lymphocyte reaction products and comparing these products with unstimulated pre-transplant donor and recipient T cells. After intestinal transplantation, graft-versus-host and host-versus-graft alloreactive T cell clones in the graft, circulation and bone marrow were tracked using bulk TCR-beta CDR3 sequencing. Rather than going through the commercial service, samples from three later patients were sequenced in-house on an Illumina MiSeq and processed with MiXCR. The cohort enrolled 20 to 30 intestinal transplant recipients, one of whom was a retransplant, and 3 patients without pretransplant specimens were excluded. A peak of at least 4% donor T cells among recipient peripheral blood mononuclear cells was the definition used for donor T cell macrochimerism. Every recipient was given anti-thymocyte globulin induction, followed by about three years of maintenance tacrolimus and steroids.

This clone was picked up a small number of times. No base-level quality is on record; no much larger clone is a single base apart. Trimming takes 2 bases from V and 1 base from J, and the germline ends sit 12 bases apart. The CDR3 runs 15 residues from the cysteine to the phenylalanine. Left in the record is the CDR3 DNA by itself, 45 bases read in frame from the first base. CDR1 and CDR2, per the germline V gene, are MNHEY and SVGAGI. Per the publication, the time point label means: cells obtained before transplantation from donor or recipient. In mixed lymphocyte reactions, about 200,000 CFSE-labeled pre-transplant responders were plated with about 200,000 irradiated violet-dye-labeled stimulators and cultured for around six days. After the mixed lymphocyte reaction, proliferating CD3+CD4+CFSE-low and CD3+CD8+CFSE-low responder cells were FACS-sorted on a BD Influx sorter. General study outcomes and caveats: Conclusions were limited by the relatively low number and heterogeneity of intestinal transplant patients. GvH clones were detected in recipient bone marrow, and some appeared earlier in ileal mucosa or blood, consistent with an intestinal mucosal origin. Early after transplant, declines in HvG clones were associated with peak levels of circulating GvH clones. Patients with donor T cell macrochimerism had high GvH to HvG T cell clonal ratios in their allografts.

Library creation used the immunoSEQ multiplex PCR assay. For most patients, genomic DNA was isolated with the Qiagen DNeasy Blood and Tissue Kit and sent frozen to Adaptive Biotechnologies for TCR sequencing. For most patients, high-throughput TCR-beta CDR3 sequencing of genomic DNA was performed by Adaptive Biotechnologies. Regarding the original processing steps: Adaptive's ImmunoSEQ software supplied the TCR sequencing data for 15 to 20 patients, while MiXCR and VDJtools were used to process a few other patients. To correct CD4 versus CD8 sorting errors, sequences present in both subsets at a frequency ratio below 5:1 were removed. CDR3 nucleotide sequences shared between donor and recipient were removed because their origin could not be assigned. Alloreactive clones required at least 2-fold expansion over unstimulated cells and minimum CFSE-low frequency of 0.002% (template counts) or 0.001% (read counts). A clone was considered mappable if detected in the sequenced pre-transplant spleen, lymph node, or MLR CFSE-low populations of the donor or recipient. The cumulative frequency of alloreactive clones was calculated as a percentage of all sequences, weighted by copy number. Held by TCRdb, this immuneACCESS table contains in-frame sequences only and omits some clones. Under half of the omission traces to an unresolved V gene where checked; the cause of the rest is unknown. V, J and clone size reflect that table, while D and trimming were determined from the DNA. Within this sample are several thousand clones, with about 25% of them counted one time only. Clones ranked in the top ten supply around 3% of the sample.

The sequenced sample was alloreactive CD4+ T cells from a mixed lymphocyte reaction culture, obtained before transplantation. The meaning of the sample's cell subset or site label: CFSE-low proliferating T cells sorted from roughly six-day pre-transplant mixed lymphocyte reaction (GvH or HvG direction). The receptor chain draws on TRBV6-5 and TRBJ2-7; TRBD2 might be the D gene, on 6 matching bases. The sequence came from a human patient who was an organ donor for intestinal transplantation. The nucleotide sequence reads TGTGCCAGCAGTTACGGGGGGATGGGGTCCTACGAGCAGTACTTC. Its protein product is CASSYGGMGSYEQYF.